The TCR beta chain under discussion was sequenced for a study of T-cell reconstitution after alpha-beta-depleted transplantation in children. Trimming took 6 bases from V and 4 from J; bases not matched to a gene: 9. This CDR3 spans 15 amino acids. Germline V CDR1 and CDR2: MNHNS, SASEGT. The table lists this clonotype with a few counts. TCRbeta library construction was performed incorporating unique molecular identifiers. TCRdb analysed the PCR reads with MiXCR anew, one entry per CDR3 protein. There are more than 120,000 distinct CDR3 sequences in the sample; about 9% occur only once, and 15% to 20% lies in the top ten.

The rearrangement joins TRBV6-1 to TRBJ2-1; 7 bases line up with TRBD2. Material: PBMCs, mostly from graft donor cells, obtained 180 days after TCRalphabeta/CD19-depleted stem cell transplant. This receptor was identified in a female patient aged 2 to 10 who had a stem cell transplant for congenital amegakaryocytic thrombocytopenia, so the T cells may come from the graft donor. DNA for the CDR3: TGTGCCAGCAGGGTTTATAGCGGGTCGTACAATGAGCAGTTCTTC. Translating it yields CASRVYSGSYNEQFF.